This T cell receptor beta chain is from a study of shared clonotypes between healthy human individuals. Overall study findings and caveats: Donor clonotype sharing was expected to depend on sequencing depth. What rarefaction showed was incomplete sorted-subset sequencing despite large depth.

Generated by immunoSEQ multiplex PCR, the TCRdb table keeps only in-frame clones and is missing some. Of approximately 350,000 clones listed, roughly 96% are singletons. With regard to this clone: Its target is not known.

Among the donors, all were Caucasian adults who lived in Nashville, Tennessee. CD45RO+ cells plus CCR7-negative CD45RA+ TemRA cells formed CD8 memory. Germline loops: CDR1 MRHNA, CDR2 SNTAGT. J lost 1 base, V lost 9 bases, and 19 bases had no gene match. The CDR3 is 19 amino acids. Sequencing was done on a sample of memory CD8+ T cells sorted from blood. Noted subset: CD45RO+ cells pooled with CCR7-negative TemRA cells. The clonotype originates from a man younger than 45 in good health. The chain carries TRBV6-4 and TRBJ2-1; 9 bases line up with TRBD2. The CDR3 spells CASRPGLLAGLRSYNEQFF. CDR3 in DNA: TGTGCCAGTCGACCAGGGTTACTAGCGGGTTTAAGATCCTACAATGAGCAGTTCTTC.